Each of the 20 T cell receptor beta chains below was sequenced from the same sample in a study of blood T cell repertoires in COVID-19. Using immunoSEQ multiplex PCR, the repertoire was profiled, and TCRdb retains in-frame clones only, with some absent. Of fewer than 300,000 clones in the sample, 84% were seen once. Sequenced material: peripheral blood. Every receptor here comes from an older person with COVID-19, enrolled during active disease.

The chain has TRBV4-1 and TRBJ2-1; 7 bases map to TRBD2. Looked up from germline, CDR1 is MGHRA and CDR2 is YSYEKL. The length of the CDR3 is 15 residues. V trimming: 1 base; J trimming: 0 bases; junction bases outside the gene matches: 0. CDR3 in amino acids: CASSQGGSSYNEQFF. Here the CDR3 DNA reads TGCGCCAGCAGCCAAGGCGGGAGCTCCTACAATGAGCAGTTCTTC.

The CDR3 reads CASSQGRDRLFF. The CDR3 DNA is TGTGCCAGCAGCCAAGGCAGGGATCGACTGTTTTTT. V is TRBV3-1 (or the pseudogene TRBV3-2) and J is TRBJ1-4; D perhaps matches TRBD1 (5 bases). Germline loops: CDR1 LGHDT, CDR2 YNNKEL (reference sequence). The CDR3 is 12 residues long. V was cut by 1 base and J by 13 bases, with 10 bases left in between.

The V gene is TRBV10-3, the J gene TRBJ1-1; 7 bases match TRBD1. CDR3 length equals 13 residues. V gave up 10 bases and J gave up 1 base; unmatched junction bases: 6. Germline V lookup: CDR1 ENHRY, CDR2 SYGVKD. The CDR3 nucleotides read TGTGCCACCTTGACAGGGTGGAACACTGAAGCTTTCTTT. It specifies CATLTGWNTEAFF.

CDR3 nucleotide sequence: TGTGCCAGCAGCCTCAGGGGTGGCCAGCCCCAGCATTTT. Translating it yields CASSLRGGQPQHF. The chain employs TRBV7-9 and TRBJ1-5; D perhaps matches TRBD1 (6 bases). V was pared by 5 bases and J by 7 bases, with 12 bases between. From germline, CDR1 is SEHNR and CDR2 FQNEAQ (reference sequence). The CDR3 covers 13 residues.

The J gene is TRBJ2-7, the V gene TRBV7-2; perhaps TRBD1 as D (5 bases). The V gene's germline CDR1 is SGHTA and CDR2 FQGNSA. Trimming cost V 2 bases and J 3 bases, with 14 bases left between them. The CDR3 covers 15 residues. The DNA for the CDR3 is TGTGCCAGCAGCTTAAATCCCAGGGCGGTCTACGAGCAGTACTTC. Its protein is CASSLNPRAVYEQYF.

The chain has TRBV6-5 and TRBJ1-1; D uncertain. The V end was cut by 7 bases, the J end by 4 bases, with 13 bases between. Germline values: CDR1 MNHEY, CDR2 SVGAGI. The CDR3 spans 13 residues. CDR3 amino acids: CASTSEVATEAFF. Here the CDR3 DNA reads TGTGCCAGCACTTCGGAGGTCGCCACTGAAGCTTTCTTT.

This clone showed up just once. This chain connects TRBV5-5 to TRBJ1-2, with D maybe TRBD1 (5 bases). CDR1 SGHKS and CDR2 YYEKEE come from the germline V gene (reference sequence). V lost 0 bases and J 1 base, leaving 13 bases between the germline ends. The CDR3 extends over 16 amino acids. CDR3 residues: CASSLEGQRVNYGYTF. The CDR3 DNA sequence: TGTGCCAGCAGCTTGGAGGGGCAGCGAGTTAACTATGGCTACACCTTC.

This clone came up a few times. The V gene is TRBV7-8, the J gene TRBJ2-1; D is perhaps TRBD2 (7 bases). Germline CDR1 SGHVS, CDR2 FQNEAQ. This CDR3 is 16 amino acids long. The germline V and J ends were trimmed by 5 bases and 6 bases, with 20 bases remaining between them. CDR3 bases: TGTGCCAGCAGCGTAGGGGGGGACTGGAGGGTCAATGAGCAGTTCTTC. Protein: CASSVGGDWRVNEQFF.

This chain links TRBV27 with TRBJ2-1; a weak D match, TRBD2 (5 bases). V was clipped by 2 bases and J by 9 bases, with 8 bases between them. CDR3 size: 12 residues. Germline-derived CDR1 and CDR2 are MNHEY and SMNVEV (reference sequence). CDR3 coding DNA: TGTGCCAGCAGTTTAGAGGGTTTTGAGCAGTTCTTC. Protein sequence: CASSLEGFEQFF.

V usage is TRBV5-1 and J usage is TRBJ2-2; possible D gene TRBD2, 5 bases. Germline V gene lookup returns CDR1 SGHRS and CDR2 YFSETQ. The CDR3 contains 16 residues. V lost 0 bases and J 3 bases, leaving 12 bases between the germline ends. The CDR3 region has the DNA TGCGCCAGCAGCTTGGACGGGATGTGGGACACCGGGGAGCTGTTTTTT. Protein: CASSLDGMWDTGELFF.

The chain joins TRBV27 to TRBJ2-7; 7 nucleotides line up with TRBD2. Trimming removed 6 bases from V and 3 bases from J; junction bases left unmatched: 17. The CDR3 has 17 residues. Germline V CDR1 and CDR2: MNHEY, SMNVEV (reference sequence). CDR3 coding DNA: TGTGCCAGCAGCCCAGCGGGGCCTACCGGGTTTTTCTACGAGCAGTACTTC. Translating gives CASSPAGPTGFFYEQYF.

This clone was found many times. V gene TRBV28 combines with J gene TRBJ1-2; 7 positions agree with TRBD1. V dropped 7 bases and J dropped 8; count of bases not matched to a gene: 10. In germline, CDR1 is MDHEN, CDR2 SYDVKM. The CDR3 is 13 amino acids. The CDR3 region has the DNA TGTGCCAGCAAACTAAGGGGGCTATGGGGCTACACCTTC. Translating it yields CASKLRGLWGYTF.

The V and J genes are TRBV6-2 or TRBV6-3 and TRBJ1-6; 7 bases are a match to TRBD1. The CDR3 runs to 15 residues. The V segment lost 2 bases and the J segment 8 bases; nucleotides outside the gene matches: 6. Germline CDR1 reads MNHEY; CDR2 reads SVGEGT. The CDR3 here is CASSYGDSLYSPLHF. CDR3 DNA: TGTGCCAGCAGTTACGGGGACAGTCTTTATTCACCCCTCCACTTT.

This clone was detected once. The V and J genes are TRBV6-4 and TRBJ2-2; D gene ambiguous. Germline V lookup: CDR1 MRHNA, CDR2 SNTAGT. The CDR3 has 13 amino acids. Trimming pared 4 bases from V and 0 bases from J, leaving 3 bases between. In nucleotides, the CDR3 is TGTGCCAGCAGTGCTGCGAACACCGGGGAGCTGTTTTTT. The encoded protein is CASSAANTGELFF.

The chain is built from TRBV6-2 or TRBV6-3 and TRBJ1-1; no clear D. The CDR3 spans 13 residues. Germline V CDR1 and CDR2: MNHEY, SVGEGT. V dropped 4 bases and J dropped 4 bases, with 10 bases sitting between them. CDR3 nucleotide sequence: TGTGCCAGCAGTTGGGAGGTGTCCACTGAAGCTTTCTTT. Protein sequence: CASSWEVSTEAFF.

This sequence joins TRBV19 and TRBJ2-7; a possible D gene is TRBD2 (6 bases). V lost 6 bases and J 6 bases, leaving 15 bases between the germline ends. The germline gives CDR1 LNHDA, CDR2 SQIVND (reference sequence). CDR3 size: 13 residues. CDR3 residues: CASRLGTHGEQYF. The CDR3, as DNA: TGTGCCAGTAGGTTGGGGACTCACGGCGAGCAGTACTTC. Full variable domain (outside the CDR3, taken from reference TRBV19 and TRBJ2-7): DGGITQSPKYLFRKEGQNVTLSCEQNLNHDAMYWYRQDPGQGLRLIYYSQIVNDFQKGDIAEGYSVSREKKESFPLTVTSAQKNPTAFYLCASRLGTHGEQYFGPGTRLTVT.

The chain carries TRBV7-9 and TRBJ1-2; 10 bases are shared with TRBD1. The CDR3 length is 14 residues. Germline CDR1 reads SEHNR; CDR2 reads FQNEAQ (reference sequence). Germline trimming cut 5 bases from V and 4 bases from J; bases unmatched to any gene: 4. CDR3: CASSRDRGTYGYTF. The CDR3, as DNA: TGTGCCAGCAGCCGGGACAGGGGTACCTATGGCTACACCTTC.

The chain has TRBV27 and TRBJ1-6; weak D call: TRBD1 (5 bases). Germline V gene sequence: CDR1 MNHEY, CDR2 SMNVEV (reference sequence). The CDR3 extends over 16 amino acids. V was cut by 0 bases and J by 10 bases, with 16 bases left in between. As DNA, the CDR3 is TGTGCCAGCAGTTTATCCCCCTGGGGGGGTTACTCACCCCTCCACTTT. Residues: CASSLSPWGGYSPLHF.

V is TRBV6-5 and J is TRBJ2-2; 12 nucleotides line up with TRBD1. The CDR3 runs to 14 residues. The V gene's germline CDR1 is MNHEY and CDR2 SVGAGI. With 6 bases clipped from V and 9 bases from J, the junction kept 5 bases outside the gene matches. In DNA form, the CDR3 reads TGTGCCAGCAGAACCGGGACAGGGGGCCGGGAGCTGTTTTTT. It encodes CASRTGTGGRELFF.

The rearrangement links TRBV7-9 to TRBJ1-1; 8 positions agree with TRBD1. Germline-derived CDR1 and CDR2 are SEHNR and FQNEAQ (reference sequence). V lost 9 bases to trimming and J lost 4 bases; unmatched junction nucleotides: 4. The CDR3 has 12 residues. CDR3 protein: CASGQGPTEAFF. The CDR3 DNA reads as TGTGCCAGTGGACAGGGTCCCACTGAAGCTTTCTTT.